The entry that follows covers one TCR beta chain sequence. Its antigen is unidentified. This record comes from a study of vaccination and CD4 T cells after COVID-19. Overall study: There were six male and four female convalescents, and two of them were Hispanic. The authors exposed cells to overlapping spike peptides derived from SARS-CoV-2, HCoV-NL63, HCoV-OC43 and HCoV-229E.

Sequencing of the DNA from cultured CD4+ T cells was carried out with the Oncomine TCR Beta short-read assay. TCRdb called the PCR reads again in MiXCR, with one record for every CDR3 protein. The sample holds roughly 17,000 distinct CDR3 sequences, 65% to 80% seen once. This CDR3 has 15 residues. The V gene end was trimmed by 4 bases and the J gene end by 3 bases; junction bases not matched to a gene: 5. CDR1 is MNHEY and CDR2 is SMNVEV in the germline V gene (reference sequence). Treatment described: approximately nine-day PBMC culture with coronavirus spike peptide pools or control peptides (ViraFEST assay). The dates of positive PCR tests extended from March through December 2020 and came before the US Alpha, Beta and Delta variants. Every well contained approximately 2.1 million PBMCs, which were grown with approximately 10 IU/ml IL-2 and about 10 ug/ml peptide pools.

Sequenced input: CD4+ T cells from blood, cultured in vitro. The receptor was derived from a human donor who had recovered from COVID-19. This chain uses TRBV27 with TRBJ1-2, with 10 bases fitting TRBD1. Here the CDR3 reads CASSSGQGGYYGYTF. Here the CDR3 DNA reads TGTGCCAGCAGTTCCGGACAGGGGGGCTACTATGGCTACACCTTC.